This T cell receptor beta chain was documented in a study of identifying expanded T cells in peripheral blood. Findings and limits, study-wide: Roughly 1.2 clones differed between technical replicates, versus around 15 and 19 over time.

Profiled with immunoSEQ multiplex PCR; TCRdb holds only in-frame clones, not every one. The data show approximately 81,000 clones, with 84% seen just once and roughly a fifth held by the top ten. This clone was detected once. Its matching antigen is unknown. This CDR3 spans 16 amino acids. V lost 0 bases and J lost 6; bases outside the gene matches: 8. CDR1 is SGHRS and CDR2 is YFSETQ in the germline V gene. The sequenced material came from blood. V gene TRBV5-1 combines with J gene TRBJ2-2; 7 bases are a match to TRBD2. This sequence originates from a person between 18 and 75 years old in good health. The DNA of the CDR3 is TGCGCCAGCAGCTTGGGAGGCGGGAGTTTGGCCGGGGAGCTGTTTTTT. This translates into CASSLGGGSLAGELFF. Looking up the rest from reference TRBV5-1 and TRBJ2-2 gives the full variable domain: KAGVTQTPRYLIKTRGQQVTLSCSPISGHRSVSWYQQTPGQGLQFLFEYFSETQRNKGNFPGRFSGRQFSNSRSEMNVSTLELGDSALYLCASSLGGGSLAGELFFGEGSRLTVL.